This TCR beta chain was sequenced for a study of T-cell memory formation after mild COVID-19. At the level of the study: The TCR clusters were mostly specific to one donor. Points from the study as a whole: The second-wave clones peaking on day 37 were not confirmed as SARS-CoV-2-specific.

Sample barcodes and UMIs were carried by the TCR alpha and TCR beta cDNA libraries that 5'RACE generated with constant-segment primers. TCRdb passed the 5' RACE reads through MiXCR, listing each CDR3 protein once. The sample holds more than 250,000 distinct CDR3 sequences, around 15% seen once. The sample holds many counts of this clonotype. Antigen specificity is unknown. CDR1 MGHRA and CDR2 YSYEKL come from the germline V gene. The length of the CDR3 is 13 residues. With 5 bases clipped from V and 6 bases from J, the junction kept 5 bases outside the gene matches. The TCR originated in a man between 18 and 29 years old who had mild COVID-19 (a few samples of this study predate the infection). Cell type and time point are not known. The V gene is TRBV4-1, the J gene TRBJ2-7; 9 nucleotides match TRBD1. The source material was PBMCs or a T cell subset sorted from them (not recorded which). CDR3 nucleotide sequence: TGCGCCAGCAGCAACGGACAGGGGTCCGAGCAGTACTTC. Amino acids: CASSNGQGSEQYF.